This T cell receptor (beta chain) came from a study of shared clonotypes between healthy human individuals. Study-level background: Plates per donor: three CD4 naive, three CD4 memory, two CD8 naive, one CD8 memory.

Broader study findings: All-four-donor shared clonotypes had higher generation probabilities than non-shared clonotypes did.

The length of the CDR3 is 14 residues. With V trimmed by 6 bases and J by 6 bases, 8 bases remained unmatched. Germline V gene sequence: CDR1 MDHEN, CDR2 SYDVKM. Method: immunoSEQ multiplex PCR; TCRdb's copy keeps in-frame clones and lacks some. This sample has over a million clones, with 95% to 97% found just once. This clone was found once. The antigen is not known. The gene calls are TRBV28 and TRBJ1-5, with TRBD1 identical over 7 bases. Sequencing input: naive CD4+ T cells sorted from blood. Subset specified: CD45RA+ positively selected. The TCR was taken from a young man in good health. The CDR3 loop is CASSEGQSRQPQHF. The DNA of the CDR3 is TGTGCCAGCAGCGAGGGACAGAGTCGTCAGCCCCAGCATTTT.